This is a list of T cell receptor beta chains from one sample in a study of CD8+ T cells in alopecia areata. Assay: immunoSEQ multiplex PCR; the TCRdb copy retains only in-frame clones and omits some. Of about 200,000 clones in the sample, under 60% are singletons; the top ten hold around 1.5%. The material was CD4+ T cells sorted from blood, obtained at week 4, from a patient treated with tofacitinib. The receptors originated from a human donor with alopecia areata. The CDR3 runs from the conserved cysteine through the conserved F or W.

TRBJ2-5,TRBV30,CAWSVLSGPQETQYF
TRBJ1-2,TRBV30,CAWSADRGLGYTF
TRBJ2-3,TRBV5-6,CASSPRRTDTQYF
TRBJ2-1,TRBV7-3,CASSSSPGTSGGARNEQFF
TRBJ2-5,TRBV7-2,CASSLAGETQYF
TRBJ1-2,TRBV27,CASSPTLDRVYGYTF
TRBJ1-2,TRBV15,CATSRDSIYGYTF
TRBJ2-2,TRBV5-1,CASSLRQGANSGELFF
TRBJ1-5,TRBV19,CASSISGSGYQPQHF
TRBJ1-1,TRBV7-2,CASSLARRLGAFF
TRBJ1-1,TRBV29-1,CSVQGRLNTEAFF
TRBJ1-1,TRBV11-2,CASSLFQNTEAFF
TRBJ1-3,TRBV15,CATSRADRAPRF
TRBJ2-6,TRBV7-3,CASSLRQPFSAGANVLTF
TRBJ2-1,TRBV28,CASSLLGDPNHNEQFF
TRBJ1-5,TRBV30,CAWSKGRGGQPQHF
TRBJ2-1,TRBV29-1,CSGSWGNNEQFF
TRBJ1-2,TRBV7-8,CASSPMNRERGYTF
TRBJ2-7,TRBV5-6,CASRLDGYEQYF
TRBJ1-2,TRBV4-2,CASGQDRQTNYGYTF
TRBJ2-1,TRBV7-3,CASSPTGTGTQFF
TRBJ2-1,TRBV30,CAWSRQYNEQFF
TRBJ2-2,TRBV4-3,CASSQMTDAGELFF
TRBJ2-3,TRBV20-1,CSAPASVVQYF
TRBJ1-2,TRBV29-1,CSVEIQGSYGYTF
TRBJ2-5,TRBV29-1,CSVGVGGSETQYF
TRBJ1-2,TRBV15,CATSSVRTGMDYGYTF
TRBJ1-2,TRBV2,CASSPGGWGYTF
TRBJ2-7,TRBV5-1,CASSGGNGYEQYF
TRBJ1-5,TRBV19,CASSNRALNSNQPQHF
TRBJ1-2,TRBV4-1,CASSPYYTGGYGYTF
TRBJ1-2,TRBV30,CAWSVNGYGYTF
TRBJ1-1,TRBV11-3,CASSLDGDTMNTEAFF
TRBJ1-3,TRBV9,CASSGDGSGNTIYF
TRBJ2-5,TRBV5-1,CASSLEPAGAQETQYF
TRBJ2-1,TRBV29-1,CSVGRRLSYNEQFF
TRBJ2-1,TRBV7-8,CASSPGGADNEQFF